Here is one T cell receptor (beta chain) with its context. The V gene's germline CDR1 is MNHEY and CDR2 SMNVEV (reference sequence). The CDR3 has 16 amino acids. The ends lost 3 bases at V and 7 bases at J; junction bases unmatched: 9. Only in-frame clones appear in the TCRdb table, and some are missing; sequencing was by immunoSEQ multiplex PCR. The sample holds more than 20,000 clones, roughly 84% seen once. The sample originates from a study of T cell responses to AZD1222 COVID-19 vaccine. The V gene is TRBV27, the J gene TRBJ1-6, with 7 bases identical to TRBD1. The sequence derives from an adult who received the AZD1222 COVID-19 vaccine. The sample here was peripheral blood, taken 28 days after the second AZD1222 dose. CDR3 DNA: TGTGCCAGCAGTTTTCTCGGGACAGCCATCAATTCACCCCTCCACTTT. It specifies CASSFLGTAINSPLHF.